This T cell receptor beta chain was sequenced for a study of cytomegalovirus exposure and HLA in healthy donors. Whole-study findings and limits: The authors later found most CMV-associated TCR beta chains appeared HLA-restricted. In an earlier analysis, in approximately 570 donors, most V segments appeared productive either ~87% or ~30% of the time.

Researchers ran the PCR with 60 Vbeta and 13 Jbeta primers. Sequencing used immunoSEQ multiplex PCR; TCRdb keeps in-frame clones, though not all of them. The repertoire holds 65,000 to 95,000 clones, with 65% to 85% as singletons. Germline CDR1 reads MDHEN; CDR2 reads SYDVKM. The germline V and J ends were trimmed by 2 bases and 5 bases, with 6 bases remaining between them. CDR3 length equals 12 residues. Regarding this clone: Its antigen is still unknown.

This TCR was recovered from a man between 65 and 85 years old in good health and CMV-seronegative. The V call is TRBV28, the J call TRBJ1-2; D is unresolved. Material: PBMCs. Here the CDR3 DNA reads TGTGCCAGCAGTTTAGGCAGTTATGGCTACACCTTC. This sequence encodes CASSLGSYGYTF.